Shown below are 4 T cell receptor beta chains from a single sample sequenced in a study of cytomegalovirus exposure and HLA in healthy donors. The PCR used 60 Vbeta and 13 Jbeta primers. The table came from immunoSEQ multiplex PCR; TCRdb's copy has only in-frame clones and leaves some out. Of some 150,000 clones listed, around 82% were seen once; the top ten hold about 7.1%. What was sequenced was PBMCs. All receptors come from a woman aged 50 to 60 in good health and CMV-seropositive.

The V and J genes are TRBV7-2 and TRBJ2-1; 8 bases line up with TRBD2. Germline V gives CDR1 SGHTA, CDR2 FQGNSA. CDR3 length: 15 amino acids. The V and J ends lost 5 bases and 3 bases, in that order; junction bases with no gene match: 6. The CDR3 DNA reads as TGTGCCAGCAGCCAACTAGCGGACCGCTACAATGAGCAGTTCTTC. Translated, it gives CASSQLADRYNEQFF. Full variable domain (rest looked up from reference TRBV7-2 and TRBJ2-1): GAGVSQSPSNKVTEKGKDVELRCDPISGHTALYWYRQSLGQGLEFLIYFQGNSAPDKSGLPSDRFSAERTGGSVSTLTIQRTQQEDSAVYLCASSQLADRYNEQFFGPGTRLTVL.

V gene TRBV7-2 combines with J gene TRBJ2-3; 7 positions agree with TRBD2. J lost 2 bases, V lost 0 bases, and 2 bases had no gene match. The CDR3 runs 15 residues. Looked up from germline, CDR1 is SGHTA and CDR2 is FQGNSA. CDR3 nucleotide sequence: TGTGCCAGCAGCTTAGCGGGGGGGACCACAGATACGCAGTATTTT. This gives the protein CASSLAGGTTDTQYF. The full variable domain, its missing parts supplied by reference TRBV7-2 and TRBJ2-3, is GAGVSQSPSNKVTEKGKDVELRCDPISGHTALYWYRQSLGQGLEFLIYFQGNSAPDKSGLPSDRFSAERTGGSVSTLTIQRTQQEDSAVYLCASSLAGGTTDTQYFGPGTRLTVL.

This rearrangement joins TRBV15 to TRBJ2-3; D perhaps matches TRBD2 (5 bases). CDR3 length: 15 amino acids. Germline CDR1 is LNHNV and CDR2 is YYDKDF (reference sequence). V lost 6 bases to trimming and J lost 0 bases, with 13 bases between them. CDR3 protein: CATSSTDSSTDTQYF. The CDR3 bases are TGTGCCACCAGTTCAACGGACTCTAGCACAGATACGCAGTATTTT. The whole variable domain, filled in from reference TRBV15 and TRBJ2-3, reads DAMVIQNPRYQVTQFGKPVTLSCSQTLNHNVMYWYQQKSSQAPKLLFHYYDKDFNNEADTPDNFQSRRPNTSFCFLDIRSPGLGDTAMYLCATSSTDSSTDTQYFGPGTRLTVL.

The chain carries TRBV5-4 and TRBJ2-7; 10 bases match TRBD1. This CDR3 has 15 residues. The junction had 8 bases not matched to a gene; V was cut back by 3 bases and J by 5 bases. From germline, CDR1 is SGHNT and CDR2 YYREEE (reference sequence). The CDR3 loop is CASSWGGQGINEQYF. CDR3 DNA sequence: TGTGCCAGCAGCTGGGGGGGACAGGGGATCAACGAGCAGTACTTC.